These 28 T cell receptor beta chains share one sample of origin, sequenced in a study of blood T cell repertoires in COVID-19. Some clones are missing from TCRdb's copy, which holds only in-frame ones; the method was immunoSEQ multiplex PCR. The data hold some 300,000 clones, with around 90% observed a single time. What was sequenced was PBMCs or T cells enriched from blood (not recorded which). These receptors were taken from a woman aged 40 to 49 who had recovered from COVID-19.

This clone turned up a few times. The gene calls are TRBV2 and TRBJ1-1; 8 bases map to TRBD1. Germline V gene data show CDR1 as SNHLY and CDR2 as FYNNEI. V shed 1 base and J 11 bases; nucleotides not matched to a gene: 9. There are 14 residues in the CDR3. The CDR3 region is CASSEEKGQGEAFF. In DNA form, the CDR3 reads TGTGCCAGCAGTGAAGAGAAAGGACAGGGTGAGGCTTTCTTT.

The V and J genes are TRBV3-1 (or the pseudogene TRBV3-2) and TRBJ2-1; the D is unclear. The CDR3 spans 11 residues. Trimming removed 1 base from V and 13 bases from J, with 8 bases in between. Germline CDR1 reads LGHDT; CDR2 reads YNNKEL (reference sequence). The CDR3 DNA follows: TGTGCCAGCAGCCAAGGGGCGTTTCAGTTCTTC. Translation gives CASSQGAFQFF.

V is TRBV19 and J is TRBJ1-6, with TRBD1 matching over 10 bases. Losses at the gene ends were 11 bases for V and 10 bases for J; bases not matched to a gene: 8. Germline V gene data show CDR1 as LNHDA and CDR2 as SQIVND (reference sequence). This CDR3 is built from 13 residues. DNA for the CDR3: TGTGCCGCCTCGGGACAGGGGAAGTCACCCCTCCACTTT. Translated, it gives CAASGQGKSPLHF.

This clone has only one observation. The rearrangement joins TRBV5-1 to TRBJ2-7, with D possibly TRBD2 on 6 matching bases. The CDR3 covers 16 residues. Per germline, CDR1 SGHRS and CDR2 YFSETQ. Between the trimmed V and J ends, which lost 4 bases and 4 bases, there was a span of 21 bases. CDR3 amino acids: CASSPDAGTSSYEQYF. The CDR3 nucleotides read TGCGCCAGCAGCCCTGACGCCGGGACTTCTAGTTACGAGCAGTACTTC.

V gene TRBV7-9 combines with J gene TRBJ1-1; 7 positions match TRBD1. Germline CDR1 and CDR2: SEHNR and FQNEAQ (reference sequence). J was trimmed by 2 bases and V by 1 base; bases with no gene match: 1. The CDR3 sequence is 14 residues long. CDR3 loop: CASSLEGGNTEAFF. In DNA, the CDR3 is TGTGCCAGCAGCTTAGAAGGGGGCAACACTGAAGCTTTCTTT.

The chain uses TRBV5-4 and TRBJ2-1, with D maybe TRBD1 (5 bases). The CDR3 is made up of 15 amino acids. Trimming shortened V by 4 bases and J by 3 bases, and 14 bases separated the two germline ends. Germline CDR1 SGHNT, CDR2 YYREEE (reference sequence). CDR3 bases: TGTGCCAGCAGCACTTATGACAGAGACTACAATGAGCAGTTCTTC. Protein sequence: CASSTYDRDYNEQFF.

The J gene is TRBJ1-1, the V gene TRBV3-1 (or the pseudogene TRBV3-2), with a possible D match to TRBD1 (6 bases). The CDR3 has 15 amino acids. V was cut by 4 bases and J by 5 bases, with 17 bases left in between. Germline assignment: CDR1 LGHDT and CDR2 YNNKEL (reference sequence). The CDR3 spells CASSRIAGASTEAFF. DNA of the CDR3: TGTGCCAGCAGCCGTATTGCGGGGGCAAGTACTGAAGCTTTCTTT.

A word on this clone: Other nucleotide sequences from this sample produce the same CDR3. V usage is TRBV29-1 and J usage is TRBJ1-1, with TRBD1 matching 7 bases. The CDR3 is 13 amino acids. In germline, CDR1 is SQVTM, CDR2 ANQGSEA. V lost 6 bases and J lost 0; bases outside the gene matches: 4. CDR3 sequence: CSVGGQLNTEAFF. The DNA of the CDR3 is TGCAGCGTGGGGGGACAGCTGAACACTGAAGCTTTCTTT.

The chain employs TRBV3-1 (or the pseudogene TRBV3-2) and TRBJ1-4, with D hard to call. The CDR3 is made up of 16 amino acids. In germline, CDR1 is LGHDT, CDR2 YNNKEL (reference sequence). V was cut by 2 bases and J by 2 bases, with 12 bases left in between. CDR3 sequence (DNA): TGTGCCAGCAGCCAAAGAGGTGGAGCGACTAATGAAAAACTGTTTTTT. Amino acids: CASSQRGGATNEKLFF.

The chain's CDR3 is CASSAGAGGDNEQFF. The DNA for the CDR3 is TGTGCCAGCAGCGCCGGGGCGGGAGGAGACAATGAGCAGTTCTTC. The chain recombines TRBV7-3 with TRBJ2-1; 8 bases agree with TRBD2. Trimming at V came to 5 bases and at J to 5 bases, leaving 8 bases not matched to a gene. Germline loops: CDR1 SGHTA, CDR2 FQGTGA. The CDR3 runs to 15 residues. The full variable domain, with the rest looked up from reference TRBV7-3 and TRBJ2-1, is GAGVSQTPSNKVTEKGKYVELRCDPISGHTALYWYRQSLGQGPEFLIYFQGTGAADDSGLPNDRFFAVRPEGSVSTLKIQRTERGDSAVYLCASSAGAGGDNEQFFGPGTRLTVL.

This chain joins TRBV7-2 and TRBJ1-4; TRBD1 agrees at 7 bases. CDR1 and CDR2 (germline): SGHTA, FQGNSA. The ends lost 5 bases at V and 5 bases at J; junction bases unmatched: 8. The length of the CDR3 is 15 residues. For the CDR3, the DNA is TGTGCCAGCAGCCTGAACAGGGGCCGGAATGAAAAACTGTTTTTT. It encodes CASSLNRGRNEKLFF. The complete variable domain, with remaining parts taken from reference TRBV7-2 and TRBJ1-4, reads GAGVSQSPSNKVTEKGKDVELRCDPISGHTALYWYRQSLGQGLEFLIYFQGNSAPDKSGLPSDRFSAERTGGSVSTLTIQRTQQEDSAVYLCASSLNRGRNEKLFFGSGTQLSVL.

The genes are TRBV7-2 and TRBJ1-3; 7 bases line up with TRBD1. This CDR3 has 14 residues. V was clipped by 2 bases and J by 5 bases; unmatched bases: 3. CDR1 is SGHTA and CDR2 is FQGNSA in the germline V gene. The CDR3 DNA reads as TGTGCCAGCAGCTTACGGACAGGCAGAAACACCATATATTTT. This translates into CASSLRTGRNTIYF.

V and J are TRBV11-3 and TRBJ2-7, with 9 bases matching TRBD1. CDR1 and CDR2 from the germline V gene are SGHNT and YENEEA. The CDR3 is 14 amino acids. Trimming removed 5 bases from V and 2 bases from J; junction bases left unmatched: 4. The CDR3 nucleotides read TGTGCCAGCAGCCCGCGACAGGGGGCCTACGAGCAGTACTTC. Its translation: CASSPRQGAYEQYF.

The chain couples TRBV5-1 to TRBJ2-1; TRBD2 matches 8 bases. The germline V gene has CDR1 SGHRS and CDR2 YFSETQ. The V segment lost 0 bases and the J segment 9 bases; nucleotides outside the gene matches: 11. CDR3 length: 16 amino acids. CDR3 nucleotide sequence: TGCGCCAGCAGCTTGGCCACGTCGGGACTAGGGAGTGAGCAGTTCTTC. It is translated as CASSLATSGLGSEQFF.

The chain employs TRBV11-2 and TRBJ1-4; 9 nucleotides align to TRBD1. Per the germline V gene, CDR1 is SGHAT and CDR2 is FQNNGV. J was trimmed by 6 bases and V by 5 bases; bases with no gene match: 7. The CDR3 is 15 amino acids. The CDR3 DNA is TGTGCCAGCAGCCCCTGGACAGGGGCGGATGAAAAACTGTTTTTT. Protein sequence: CASSPWTGADEKLFF.

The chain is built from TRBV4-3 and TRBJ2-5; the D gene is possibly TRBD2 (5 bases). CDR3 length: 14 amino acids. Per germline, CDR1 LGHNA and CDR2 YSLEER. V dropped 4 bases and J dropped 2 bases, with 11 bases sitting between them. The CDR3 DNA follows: TGCGCCAGCAGCCTTCGACTATCTCAAGAGACCCAGTACTTC. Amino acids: CASSLRLSQETQYF.

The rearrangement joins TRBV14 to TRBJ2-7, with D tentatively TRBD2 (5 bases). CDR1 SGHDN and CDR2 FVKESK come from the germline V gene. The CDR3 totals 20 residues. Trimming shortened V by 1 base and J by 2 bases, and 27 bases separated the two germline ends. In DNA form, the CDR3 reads TGTGCCAGCAGCCAAGTGTCGTGGAGGACTCCGCTACTCGGGACCTACGAGCAGTACTTC. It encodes CASSQVSWRTPLLGTYEQYF.

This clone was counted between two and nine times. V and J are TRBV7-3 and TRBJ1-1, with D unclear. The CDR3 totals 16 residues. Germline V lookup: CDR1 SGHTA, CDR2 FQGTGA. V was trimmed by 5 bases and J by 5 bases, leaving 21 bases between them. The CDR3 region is CASSPGGFGAGTEAFF. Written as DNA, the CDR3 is TGTGCCAGCAGCCCCGGCGGGTTTGGTGCTGGGACTGAAGCTTTCTTT.

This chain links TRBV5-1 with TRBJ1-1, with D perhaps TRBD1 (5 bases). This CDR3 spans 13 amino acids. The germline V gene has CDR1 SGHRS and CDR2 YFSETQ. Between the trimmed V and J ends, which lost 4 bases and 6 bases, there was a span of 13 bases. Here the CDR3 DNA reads TGCGCCAGCAGCCAGGGTAGGGAATCTGAAGCTTTCTTT. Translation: CASSQGRESEAFF.

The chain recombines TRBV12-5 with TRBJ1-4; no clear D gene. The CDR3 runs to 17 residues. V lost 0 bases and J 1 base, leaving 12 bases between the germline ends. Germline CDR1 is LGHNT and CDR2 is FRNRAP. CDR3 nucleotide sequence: TGTGCTAGTGGTTTGGTTTCGGGTGTTGGAACTAATGAAAAACTGTTTTTT. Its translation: CASGLVSGVGTNEKLFF. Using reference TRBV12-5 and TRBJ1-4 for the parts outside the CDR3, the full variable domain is DARVTQTPRHKVTEMGQEVTMRCQPILGHNTVFWYRQTMMQGLELLAYFRNRAPLDDSGMPKDRFSAEMPDATLATLKIQPSEPRDSAVYFCASGLVSGVGTNEKLFFGSGTQLSVL.

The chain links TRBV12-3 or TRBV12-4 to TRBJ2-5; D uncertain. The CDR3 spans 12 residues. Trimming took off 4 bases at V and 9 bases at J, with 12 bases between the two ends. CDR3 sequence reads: CASSSPPSSQYF. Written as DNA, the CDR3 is TGTGCCAGCAGTTCCCCCCCTAGTTCCCAGTACTTC.

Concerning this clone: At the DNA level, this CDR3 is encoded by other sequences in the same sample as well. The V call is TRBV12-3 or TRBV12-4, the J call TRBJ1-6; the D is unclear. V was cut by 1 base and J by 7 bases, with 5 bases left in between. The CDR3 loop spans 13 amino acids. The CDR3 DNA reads TGTGCCAGCAGTTTAGGAGGAAATTCACCCCTCCACTTT. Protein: CASSLGGNSPLHF.

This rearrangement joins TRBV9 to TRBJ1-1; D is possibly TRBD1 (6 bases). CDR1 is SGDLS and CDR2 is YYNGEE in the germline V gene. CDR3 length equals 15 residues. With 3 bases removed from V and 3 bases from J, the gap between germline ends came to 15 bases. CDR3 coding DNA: TGTGCCAGCAGCGAGGGGGGGCGAGGGTACACTGAAGCTTTCTTT. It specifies CASSEGGRGYTEAFF.

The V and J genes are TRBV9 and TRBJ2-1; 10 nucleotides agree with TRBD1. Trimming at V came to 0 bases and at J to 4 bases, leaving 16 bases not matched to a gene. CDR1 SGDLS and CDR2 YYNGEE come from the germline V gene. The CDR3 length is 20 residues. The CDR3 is CASSVAFGQGVGQGYNEQFF. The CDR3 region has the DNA TGTGCCAGCAGCGTAGCGTTCGGACAGGGGGTGGGACAAGGGTACAATGAGCAGTTCTTC.

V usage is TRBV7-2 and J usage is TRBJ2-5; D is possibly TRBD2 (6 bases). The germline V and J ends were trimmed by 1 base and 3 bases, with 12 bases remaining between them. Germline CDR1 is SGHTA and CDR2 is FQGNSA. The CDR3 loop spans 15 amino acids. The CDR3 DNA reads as TGTGCCAGCAGCTTAGATCAGCGGGCAAAAGAGACCCAGTACTTC. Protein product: CASSLDQRAKETQYF.

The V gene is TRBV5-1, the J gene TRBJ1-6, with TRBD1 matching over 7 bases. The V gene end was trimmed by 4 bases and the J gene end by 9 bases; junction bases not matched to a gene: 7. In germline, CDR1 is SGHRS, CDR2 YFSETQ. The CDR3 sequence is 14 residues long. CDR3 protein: CASSAGQRGSPLHF. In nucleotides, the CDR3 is TGCGCCAGCAGCGCGGGACAGAGGGGTTCACCCCTCCACTTT.

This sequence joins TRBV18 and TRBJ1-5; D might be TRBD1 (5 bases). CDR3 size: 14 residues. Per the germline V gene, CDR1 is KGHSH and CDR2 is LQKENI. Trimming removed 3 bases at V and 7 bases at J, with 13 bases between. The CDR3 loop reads CASSPQGGEQPQHF. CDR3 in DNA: TGTGCCAGCTCACCCCAGGGAGGTGAACAGCCCCAGCATTTT.

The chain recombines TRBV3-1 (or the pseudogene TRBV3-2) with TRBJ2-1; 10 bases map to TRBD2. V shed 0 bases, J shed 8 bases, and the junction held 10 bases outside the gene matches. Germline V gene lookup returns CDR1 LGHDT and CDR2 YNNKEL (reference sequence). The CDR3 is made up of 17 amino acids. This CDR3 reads CASSQDFGASGSHEQFF. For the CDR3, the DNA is TGTGCCAGCAGCCAAGATTTCGGAGCTAGCGGGAGTCATGAGCAGTTCTTC.